This T cell receptor beta chain was captured in a study of siplizumab effects on memory and regulatory T cells. Repertoires were generated with immunoSEQ multiplex PCR, while TCRdb's copy carries only in-frame clones and drops some. The sample has 110,000 or so clones; roughly 94% are singletons. CDR1 and CDR2 (germline): SNHLY, FYNNEI. There are 13 residues in the CDR3. V was cut by 5 bases and J by 2 bases, with 10 bases left in between. Note on this clone: Antigen specificity is unknown.

Overall study results and limits: Suppressive capability of dividing Tregs from siplizumab cultures went unverified.

The J gene is TRBJ2-7, the V gene TRBV2; D remains ambiguous. Specimen: Tregs sorted from blood. The sequence was obtained from a human donor in good health. Here the CDR3 reads CASSTRVPYEQYF. The CDR3 region has the DNA TGTGCCAGCAGTACCAGAGTGCCCTACGAGCAGTACTTC.